Listed below are T cell receptor beta chains from one sample, sequenced in a study of blood T cell repertoires in COVID-19. Sequenced by immunoSEQ multiplex PCR; TCRdb stores in-frame clones only, minus some. The sample shows some 140,000 clones, around 84% of them seen only once. The sample was peripheral blood. These receptor sequences come from a man older than 75 with acute or convalescent COVID-19. Each CDR3 is given with its conserved first and last residue.

13 | TRBJ2-5 | TRBV18 | CASSPIELETQYF
15 | TRBJ1-1 | TRBV28 | CASSFPGQGNTEAFF
15 | TRBJ1-2 | TRBV5-4 | CASSPRQGSYYGYTF
17 | TRBJ2-3 | TRBV5-1 | CASSSVGPPWDSPTQYF
15 | TRBJ2-5 | TRBV10-3 | CAISGGTGGKETQYF
13 | TRBJ1-1 | TRBV12-3/TRBV12-4 | CASSRDRATEAFF
17 | TRBJ2-2 | TRBV7-6 | CASSLARGASNTGELFF
16 | TRBJ2-3 | TRBV6-2/TRBV6-3 | CASSYPRTGSTDTQYF
15 | TRBJ2-3 | TRBV27 | CASSSGGANTDPQYF
13 | TRBJ2-4 | TRBV12-3/TRBV12-4 | CASSRDIQNIQYF
16 | TRBJ2-1 | TRBV7-2 | CASSPLESTGGDEQFF
17 | TRBJ1-3 | TRBV19 | CASSTAGTGASGNTIYF
16 | TRBJ2-2 | TRBV5-1 | CASSLARSGNTGELFF
18 | TRBJ2-7 | TRBV4-2 | CASSQGTSGGAGSYEQYF
15 | TRBJ1-2 | TRBV5-1 | CASRAGTGANYGYTF
16 | TRBJ1-2 | TRBV7-9 | CASSPGTGGRNYGYTF
16 | TRBJ1-4 | TRBV18 | CASSLKGTGVDEKLFF
14 | TRBJ1-1 | TRBV6-5 | CASSLESSDTEAFF
12 | TRBJ2-5 | TRBV28 | CASSIAPETQYF
17 | TRBJ2-3 | TRBV19 | CASSIRGTGRGTDTQYF
14 | TRBJ1-1 | TRBV18 | CASSSSGGNTEAFF
14 | TRBJ1-4 | TRBV4-3 | CASSQDQGREKLFF
14 | TRBJ1-6 | TRBV3-1/TRBV3-2 | CASSQGQYNSPLHF
15 | TRBJ2-7 | TRBV18 | CASSPPGLASYEQYF
16 | TRBJ2-3 | TRBV29-1 | CSVAPVLAGGTDTQYF
16 | TRBJ2-2 | TRBV2 | CASSEVGSKNTGELFF
12 | TRBJ1-4 | TRBV5-8 | CASSLINGGHIF
15 | TRBJ2-1 | TRBV3-1/TRBV3-2 | CASSPPGGSYNEQFF
16 | TRBJ2-1 | TRBV11-3 | CASSFFGDWGDNEQFF
15 | TRBJ2-1 | TRBV18 | CASSPPMSSYNEQFF
14 | TRBJ2-2 | TRBV2 | CASTRTGRSGELFF
16 | TRBJ2-3 | TRBV19 | CASSIDSGASTDTQYF
15 | TRBJ2-5 | TRBV18 | CASSPGQGAAETQYF
14 | TRBJ1-1 | TRBV28 | CASSSPGQFTEAFF
13 | TRBJ1-1 | TRBV7-8 | CASSSDRATEAFF
18 | TRBJ2-5 | TRBV21-1 | CASSKANRKRTGEETQYF
14 | TRBJ1-2 | TRBV5-1 | CASSPEGQGEGYTF
14 | TRBJ1-2 | TRBV6-5 | CASSPRRDHYGYTF
15 | TRBJ2-1 | TRBV10-3 | CAISESRGVYNEQFF
14 | TRBJ1-1 | TRBV9 | CASSAGDSTSTAFF
15 | TRBJ2-5 | TRBV11-2 | CASSLDGTGRETQYF
12 | TRBJ1-2 | TRBV28 | CASSLGQYGYTF
16 | TRBJ2-1 | TRBV5-4 | CASSYLSGGARDEQFF
13 | TRBJ1-2 | TRBV19 | CASSINREGGYTF
15 | TRBJ1-1 | TRBV5-1 | CASSLRTGNGAEAFF
13 | TRBJ2-5 | TRBV24-1 | CATSEGTEETQYF
16 | TRBJ1-1 | TRBV5-1 | CASSLSSGRGLTEAFF
13 | TRBJ1-1 | TRBV19 | CATDRSQNTEAFF
13 | TRBJ1-2 | TRBV7-3 | CASSSGQGGGYTF
15 | TRBJ1-3 | TRBV10-3 | CAISPHLTGGNTIYF
15 | TRBJ2-7 | TRBV19 | CASSLGQGRTYEQYF
15 | TRBJ2-5 | TRBV11-3 | CASSLGTGGQETQYF
16 | TRBJ2-3 | TRBV7-2 | CASSSGLAGRTDTQYF
13 | TRBJ1-2 | TRBV6-5 | CASSRTGVYGYTF
15 | TRBJ2-3 | TRBV6-6 | CASSYQGQHTDTQYF
15 | TRBJ2-2 | TRBV20-1 | CSASLWGERTGELFF
13 | TRBJ1-1 | TRBV10-3 | CAISGGQGTEAFF